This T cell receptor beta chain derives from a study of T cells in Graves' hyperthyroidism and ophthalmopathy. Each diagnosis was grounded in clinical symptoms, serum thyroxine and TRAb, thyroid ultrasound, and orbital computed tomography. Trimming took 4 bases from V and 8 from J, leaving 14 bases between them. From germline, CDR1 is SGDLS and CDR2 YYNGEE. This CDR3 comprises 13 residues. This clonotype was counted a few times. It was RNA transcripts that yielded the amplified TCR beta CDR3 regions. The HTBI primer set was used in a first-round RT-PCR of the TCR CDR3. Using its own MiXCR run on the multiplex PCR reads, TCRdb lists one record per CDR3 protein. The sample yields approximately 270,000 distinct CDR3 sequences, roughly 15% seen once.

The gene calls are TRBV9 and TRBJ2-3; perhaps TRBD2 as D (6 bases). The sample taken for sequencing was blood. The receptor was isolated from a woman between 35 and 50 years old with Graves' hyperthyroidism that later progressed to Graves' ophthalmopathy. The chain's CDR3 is CASSSAVGGTQYF. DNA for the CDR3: TGTGCCAGCAGCTCAGCCGTCGGGGGTACGCAGTATTTT.